A single sample is the source of the 23 T cell receptor gamma chains below, sequenced in a study of Vδ1+ human thymocytes. Overall study results and limits: Thymic TRG and TRD repertoires appeared highly polyclonal, with Gaussian CDR3 length distributions.

Sequences come from RNA converted to cDNA by reverse transcription. Multiplex PCR used pooled V-gene forward primers and a constant-region reverse primer to amplify CDR3s. TCRdb re-called the multiplex PCR reads with CATT. Here the sample spans about 36,000 gamma-chain clones, 20% to 25% being singletons. For these receptors, no antigen is known. The material sequenced was Vdelta1+ gamma-delta thymocytes from the thymus. The subset here: FACS-sorted CD3+ TCRalphabeta- TCRVdelta1+ TCRVdelta2- thymocytes. These TCRs come from a girl less than two years old who had congenital heart surgery.

This clone was seen a few times. The chain uses TRGV9 and TRGJ1 or TRGJ2. Germline CDR1 GITISATS, CDR2 ISYDGTV (reference sequence). The CDR3 extends over 11 amino acids. Trimming cost V 6 bases and J 8 bases; bases outside gene matches: 7. CDR3 protein: CALWNGDKKLF. In DNA, the CDR3 is TGTGCCTTGTGGAACGGTGATAAGAAACTCTTT.

Comments on this clone: This may stem from a read error, because a much larger clone lies one nucleotide away. Distinct nucleotide sequences in the sample also encode this CDR3. The genes are TRGV2 and TRGJ1 or TRGJ2. The CDR3 covers 14 residues. The germline V gene has CDR1 EGSNGY and CDR2 YDSYNSKV. CDR3 nucleotides: TGTGCCACCTGGGACGGGCCGGGGTATTATAAGAAACTGTTT. Translated, it gives CATWDGPGYYKKLF.

The chain combines TRGV4 with TRGJ1 or TRGJ2. The V and J ends lost 3 bases and 2 bases, in that order; junction bases with no gene match: 4. From germline, CDR1 is EGSTGY and CDR2 YDSYTSSV. The CDR3 spans 13 residues. CDR3 in DNA: TGTGCCACCTGGGATAGTTATTATTATAAGAAACTCTTT. This encodes CATWDSYYYKKLF.

V is TRGV3 and J is TRGJ1 or TRGJ2. This CDR3 spans 11 amino acids. The junction had 4 bases not matched to a gene; V was cut back by 1 base and J by 10 bases. Germline loops: CDR1 VTNTFY, CDR2 YDVSTARD (reference sequence). CDR3 sequence (DNA): TGTGCCACCTGGGACAGTATCAAGAAACTCTTT. This encodes CATWDSIKKLF.

This clone was counted between two and nine times. A much bigger clone sits one base away, suggesting this may be a read error. The chain combines TRGV4 with TRGJ1 or TRGJ2. CDR1 and CDR2 (germline): EGSTGY, YDSYTSSV. There are 12 residues in the CDR3. The CDR3 DNA sequence: TGTGCCACCTGGGGTGGGGATTATAAGAAACTCTTT. Translating it yields CATWGGDYKKLF.

This clone was counted a few times. The same CDR3 also results from other DNA sequences found in this sample. V and J are TRGV4 and TRGJ1 or TRGJ2. Per germline, CDR1 EGSTGY and CDR2 YDSYTSSV. This CDR3 contains 14 residues. Unmatched junction bases numbered 6, after V lost 4 bases and J lost 0 bases. The CDR3 loop is CATWDTSNYYKKLF. Written as DNA, the CDR3 is TGTGCCACCTGGGACACCTCGAATTATTATAAGAAACTCTTT.

A remark on this clone: The same CDR3 also results from other DNA sequences found in this sample. The chain joins TRGV2 to TRGJ1 or TRGJ2. This CDR3 comprises 14 residues. Germline CDR1 EGSNGY, CDR2 YDSYNSKV. The ends lost 0 bases at V and 2 bases at J; junction bases unmatched: 4. CDR3 residues: CATWDGRYYYKKLF. For the CDR3, the DNA is TGTGCCACCTGGGACGGGCGGTATTATTATAAGAAACTCTTT.

Of note for this clone: The same CDR3 is also encoded by other DNA sequences in this sample. The rearrangement uses TRGV2 and TRGJ1 or TRGJ2. J was trimmed by 4 bases and V by 2 bases; bases with no gene match: 5. From germline, CDR1 is EGSNGY and CDR2 YDSYNSKV. The CDR3 length is 13 residues. The CDR3 bases are TGTGCCACCTGGGACGAGGGATATTATAAGAAACTCTTT. Its protein is CATWDEGYYKKLF.

About this clone itself: It may be a read error: a sequence one base away is much more abundant. At the DNA level, this CDR3 is encoded by other sequences in the same sample as well. The V call is TRGV2, the J call TRGJP2. CDR1 EGSNGY and CDR2 YDSYNSKV come from the germline V gene. The CDR3 has 15 amino acids. V lost 0 bases and J lost 4; bases outside the gene matches: 5. The CDR3 bases are TGTGCCACCTGGGACGGGCCGGATAGTGATTGGATCAAGACGTTT. Amino acid sequence: CATWDGPDSDWIKTF.

This clone was seen a handful of times. The gene calls are TRGV2 and TRGJP2. After removal of 8 bases from V and 5 bases from J, the junction contained 8 bases not matched to a gene. Germline CDR1 EGSNGY, CDR2 YDSYNSKV. The CDR3 loop spans 13 amino acids. CDR3 bases: TGTGCCACCTCCGAGGGGAGTGATTGGATCAAGACGTTT. It codes for CATSEGSDWIKTF.

This clone has only a few counts. V and J are TRGV4 and TRGJ1 or TRGJ2. The germline CDR1 and CDR2 sequences are EGSTGY and YDSYTSSV. The CDR3 totals 13 residues. Trimming took 5 bases from V and 2 from J; bases not matched to a gene: 6. CDR3 sequence reads: CATWVLDYYKKLF. The CDR3 DNA reads as TGTGCCACCTGGGTTTTGGATTATTATAAGAAACTCTTT.

Regarding this clone: This could be a read error, since a much larger clone is one nucleotide away. The sample carries other DNA sequences with the same CDR3. The V and J genes are TRGV2 and TRGJP2. Germline CDR1 EGSNGY, CDR2 YDSYNSKV. This CDR3 has 15 amino acids. Germline trimming cut 0 bases from V and 2 bases from J; bases unmatched to any gene: 3. CDR3 DNA sequence: TGTGCCACCTGGGACGGGCACAGTAGTGATTGGATCAAGACGTTT. It specifies CATWDGHSSDWIKTF.

This chain joins TRGV8 and TRGJ1 or TRGJ2. Germline CDR1 is VENAVY and CDR2 is YDSYNSRV. The CDR3 extends over 12 amino acids. V dropped 5 bases and J dropped 5; count of bases not matched to a gene: 6. The CDR3 DNA is TGTGCCACCTGGGGGGGCGATTATAAGAAACTCTTT. Translated, it gives CATWGGDYKKLF.

The chain links TRGV4 to TRGJ1 or TRGJ2. V shed 2 bases, J shed 2 bases, and the junction held 6 bases outside the gene matches. The CDR3 contains 14 residues. CDR1 is EGSTGY and CDR2 is YDSYTSSV in the germline V gene. The CDR3 loop is CATWDDHYYYKKLF. The CDR3, as DNA: TGTGCCACCTGGGATGATCACTATTATTATAAGAAACTCTTT.

This clone was picked up a small number of times. The junction differs from germline at one of its ends, possibly a read error. This rearrangement joins TRGV3 to TRGJ1 or TRGJ2. The CDR3 is made up of 14 amino acids. In germline, CDR1 is VTNTFY, CDR2 YDVSTARD (reference sequence). The CDR3 loop is CATWDRQLLQRKLF. The DNA for the CDR3 is TGCGCCACCTGGGACAGGCAATTATTACAGAGGAAACTCTTT.

This clone has more than one count but fewer than ten. The V call is TRGV3, the J call TRGJP1. From germline, CDR1 is VTNTFY and CDR2 YDVSTARD (reference sequence). This CDR3 spans 15 amino acids. V dropped 0 bases and J dropped 7; count of bases not matched to a gene: 8. The CDR3 region is CATWDRRRGGWFKIF. The CDR3 coding sequence is TGTGCCACCTGGGACAGGCGTCGTGGTGGTTGGTTCAAGATATTT.

A note on this clone: This CDR3 is also generated by other DNA sequences in the sample. The rearrangement joins TRGV9 to TRGJP2. Unmatched junction bases numbered 2, after V lost 2 bases and J lost 2 bases. The length of the CDR3 is 14 residues. The germline V gene has CDR1 GITISATS and CDR2 ISYDGTV (reference sequence). Written as DNA, the CDR3 is TGTGCCTTGTGGGAGGCCAGTAGTGATTGGATCAAGACGTTT. This gives the protein CALWEASSDWIKTF.

The rearrangement uses TRGV3 and TRGJ1 or TRGJ2. V was pared by 0 bases and J by 10 bases, with 9 bases of the junction left unmatched. There are 13 residues in the CDR3. Germline values: CDR1 VTNTFY, CDR2 YDVSTARD (reference sequence). In nucleotides, the CDR3 is TGTGCCACCTGGGACAGGCCAGTTCTAAAGAAACTCTTT. Its protein is CATWDRPVLKKLF.

The sample holds a few counts of this clone. V usage is TRGV4 and J usage is TRGJ1 or TRGJ2. Looked up from germline, CDR1 is EGSTGY and CDR2 is YDSYTSSV. Trimming took 1 base from V and 12 from J; bases not matched to a gene: 6. The CDR3 is 11 amino acids. Written as DNA, the CDR3 is TGTGCCACCTGGGATGGCTGTTGGAAACTCTTT. It yields the protein CATWDGCWKLF.

This clone was found a few times. Other DNA variants within this sample encode the same CDR3. The V gene is TRGV3, the J gene TRGJ1 or TRGJ2. The CDR3 is 14 residues long. The ends lost 1 base at V and 4 bases at J; junction bases unmatched: 7. CDR1 and CDR2 (germline): VTNTFY, YDVSTARD (reference sequence). The CDR3 reads CATWDRYLYYKKLF. Written as DNA, the CDR3 is TGTGCCACCTGGGACAGATACTTGTATTATAAGAAACTCTTT.

The chain uses TRGV2 and TRGJ1 or TRGJ2. J gave up 7 bases and V 2 bases, and 14 bases lay outside the gene matches. This CDR3 comprises 15 residues. Germline V gives CDR1 EGSNGY, CDR2 YDSYNSKV. CDR3 protein: CATWDEAWLGYKKLF. The CDR3 DNA is TGTGCCACCTGGGACGAAGCATGGTTGGGATATAAGAAACTCTTT.

Comment on this clone: The same CDR3 also results from other DNA sequences found in this sample. The rearrangement uses TRGV2 and TRGJ1 or TRGJ2. Trimming removed 1 base from V and 8 bases from J; junction bases left unmatched: 5. Germline V gene data show CDR1 as EGSNGY and CDR2 as YDSYNSKV. The CDR3 length is 12 residues. This CDR3 is CATWDGKNKKLF. CDR3 coding DNA: TGTGCCACCTGGGACGGAAAGAATAAGAAACTCTTT.

As to this clone: The same CDR3 can be traced to other DNA sequences in this sample. The V call is TRGV9, the J call TRGJP2. The CDR3 spans 13 residues. V lost 4 bases, J lost 6 bases, and 5 bases stayed unmatched. Germline V gene data show CDR1 as GITISATS and CDR2 as ISYDGTV (reference sequence). The CDR3 nucleotides are TGTGCCTTGTGGGAAGGGGGTGATTGGATCAAGACGTTT. It yields the protein CALWEGGDWIKTF.